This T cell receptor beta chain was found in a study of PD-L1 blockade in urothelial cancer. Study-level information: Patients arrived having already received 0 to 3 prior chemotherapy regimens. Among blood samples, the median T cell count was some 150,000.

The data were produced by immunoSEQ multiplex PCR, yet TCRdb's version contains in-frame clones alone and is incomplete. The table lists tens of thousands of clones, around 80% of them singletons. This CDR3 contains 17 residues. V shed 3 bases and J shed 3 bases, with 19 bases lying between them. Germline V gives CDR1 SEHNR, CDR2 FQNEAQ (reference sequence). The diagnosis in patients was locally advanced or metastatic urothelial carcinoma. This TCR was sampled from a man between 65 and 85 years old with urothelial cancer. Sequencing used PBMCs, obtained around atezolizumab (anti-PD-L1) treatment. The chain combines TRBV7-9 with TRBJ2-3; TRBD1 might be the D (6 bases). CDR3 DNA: TGTGCCAGCAGCTTGGGAAGGGGGATCCAAGTGACAGATACGCAGTATTTT. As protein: CASSLGRGIQVTDTQYF.